This T cell receptor beta chain was sequenced during a study of blood T cell repertoires in COVID-19. CDR1 SGHNT and CDR2 YYREEE come from the germline V gene (reference sequence). The V and J ends lost 6 bases and 6 bases respectively, with 16 bases between them. CDR3 length: 14 residues. The repertoire was sequenced with immunoSEQ multiplex PCR; TCRdb's copy has only in-frame clones and lacks some. The profile shows about 39,000 clones, 91% of them singletons. This clone came up once. The receptor comes from a man between 50 and 59 years old with active COVID-19. V is TRBV5-4 and J is TRBJ2-1, with D perhaps TRBD2 (5 bases). Sequencing was carried out using peripheral blood. Here the CDR3 DNA reads TGTGCCAGCACCAACACGGGGTCTCGCAATGAGCAGTTCTTC. Amino acids: CASTNTGSRNEQFF.